Listed here are 29 T cell receptor beta chains from one sample, sequenced in a study of blood T cell repertoires in COVID-19. Sequencing was performed with immunoSEQ multiplex PCR; in TCRdb, only in-frame clones are kept and a portion is missing. The sample records about 98,000 clones, 70% to 85% being singletons. Sample: peripheral blood. The receptors derive from an older man with active or convalescent COVID-19.

The chain links TRBV9 to TRBJ1-6; D gene ambiguous. CDR3 length: 14 amino acids. The V gene lost 0 bases and the J gene lost 5 bases, with 6 bases spanning the gap. Germline CDR1 is SGDLS and CDR2 is YYNGEE. The CDR3 protein is CASSVEQNNSPLHF. The CDR3 bases are TGTGCCAGCAGCGTAGAACAGAATAATTCACCCCTCCACTTT.

V usage is TRBV30 and J usage is TRBJ2-7; D is unclear. Per the germline V gene, CDR1 is GTSNPN and CDR2 is SVGIG (reference sequence). Trimming left V 2 bases short and J 7 bases short, with 12 bases between. The CDR3 has 12 residues. Here the CDR3 reads CAWSYSTSEQYF. DNA of the CDR3: TGTGCCTGGAGTTACAGCACCAGTGAGCAGTACTTC.

This clone occurred a few times. The rearrangement links TRBV2 to TRBJ1-5; D is ambiguous. Germline CDR1 and CDR2: SNHLY and FYNNEI. Trimming pared 4 bases from V and 4 bases from J, leaving 11 bases between. The CDR3 is 14 amino acids. The CDR3 spells CASSGRAVNQPQHF. In nucleotides, the CDR3 is TGTGCCAGCAGTGGAAGAGCTGTAAATCAGCCCCAGCATTTT.

The CDR3 DNA is TGTGCCAGCAGCTTAGGTGGGAGAAATTCACCCCTCCACTTT. Translation: CASSLGGRNSPLHF. V and J are TRBV7-3 and TRBJ1-6; no definite D call. Deletions cut 2 bases from V and 7 bases from J, with 9 bases between. CDR3 length: 14 amino acids. Germline values: CDR1 SGHTA, CDR2 FQGTGA.

Written as DNA, the CDR3 is TGTGCCAGCAGCAATCCGGGACAGGGGGCGTGGGAGCAGTACTTC. Residues: CASSNPGQGAWEQYF. The V gene is TRBV11-1, the J gene TRBJ2-7; 12 nucleotides match TRBD1. Germline values: CDR1 SGHAT, CDR2 FQDESV (reference sequence). J was trimmed by 7 bases and V by 5 bases; bases with no gene match: 9. CDR3 length: 15 amino acids.

A few counts support this clone. J is TRBJ1-2 and V is TRBV27; TRBD1 is a possible D gene (6 bases). The CDR3 extends over 15 amino acids. Per the germline V gene, CDR1 is MNHEY and CDR2 is SMNVEV (reference sequence). Deletions cut 4 bases from V and 3 bases from J, with 15 bases between. The CDR3 DNA reads TGTGCCAGCAGTTCGCACAGGGCGGGGGACTATGGCTACACCTTC. This gives the protein CASSSHRAGDYGYTF.

V gene TRBV3-1 (or the pseudogene TRBV3-2) combines with J gene TRBJ1-2; a possible D gene is TRBD1 (5 bases). The CDR3 contains 14 residues. With 1 base removed from V and 6 bases from J, the gap between germline ends came to 12 bases. CDR1 and CDR2 (germline): LGHDT, YNNKEL (reference sequence). The CDR3 region is CASSQGLGLDGYTF. The CDR3 nucleotides are TGTGCCAGCAGCCAAGGTCTGGGGCTGGATGGCTACACCTTC.

The CDR3 region has the DNA TGTGCCAGCAGCTTAAGAGGGGGTTCCTACAATGAGCAGTTCTTC. Translated: CASSLRGGSYNEQFF. This sequence joins TRBV13 and TRBJ2-1; D is perhaps TRBD1 (6 bases). Germline-derived CDR1 and CDR2 are PRHDT and FYEKMQ (reference sequence). Trimming cost V 2 bases and J 1 base, with 9 bases left between them. The CDR3 extends over 15 amino acids.

This clone was observed a single time. The V call is TRBV19, the J call TRBJ1-5; D possibly corresponds to TRBD1 (6 bases). Deletions cut 7 bases from V and 0 bases from J, with 16 bases between. This CDR3 comprises 16 residues. Germline lookup yields CDR1 LNHDA and CDR2 SQIVND (reference sequence). CDR3 in DNA: TGTGCCAGTACCTTGGACAGAGAATATAGCAATCAGCCCCAGCATTTT. Translated, it gives CASTLDREYSNQPQHF.

The rearrangement links TRBV6-6 to TRBJ2-5; 8 positions match TRBD1. Germline CDR1 is MNHNY and CDR2 is SVGAGI (reference sequence). V lost 5 bases to trimming and J lost 5 bases; unmatched junction nucleotides: 10. This CDR3 has 15 residues. The CDR3 loop is CASSGPPGGLETQYF. Written as DNA, the CDR3 is TGTGCCAGCAGTGGACCACCAGGGGGCTTGGAGACCCAGTACTTC.

This chain's CDR3 is CASSWGTNTGELFF. In nucleotides, the CDR3 is TGTGCCAGCAGCTGGGGGACAAACACCGGGGAGCTGTTTTTT. V and J are TRBV5-5 and TRBJ2-2; maybe TRBD1 (6 bases). The germline CDR1 and CDR2 sequences are SGHKS and YYEKEE (reference sequence). The CDR3 loop spans 14 amino acids. Trimming left V 3 bases short and J 2 bases short, with 8 bases between.

The V gene is TRBV3-1 (or the pseudogene TRBV3-2), the J gene TRBJ2-5; 9 nucleotides line up with TRBD2. The ends lost 2 bases at V and 4 bases at J; junction bases unmatched: 11. Looked up from germline, CDR1 is LGHDT and CDR2 is YNNKEL (reference sequence). CDR3 size: 17 residues. In DNA, the CDR3 is TGTGCCAGCAGCCAAAGCTCCTCTGGGCGGGGGGGAGAGACCCAGTACTTC. Protein sequence: CASSQSSSGRGGETQYF.

The gene calls are TRBV20-1 and TRBJ1-5, with a tentative D call TRBD1 (6 bases). Trimming removed 3 bases from V and 2 bases from J, with 17 bases in between. Germline lookup yields CDR1 DFQATT and CDR2 SNEGSKA (reference sequence). The CDR3 has 16 amino acids. CDR3 protein: CSASLAGAYGNQPQHF. The CDR3 nucleotides read TGCAGTGCTAGTCTAGCAGGGGCCTATGGCAATCAGCCCCAGCATTTT.

J is TRBJ2-1 and V is TRBV7-9, with 7 bases fitting TRBD2. J gave up 5 bases and V 3 bases, and 7 bases lay outside the gene matches. Germline V CDR1 and CDR2: SEHNR, FQNEAQ (reference sequence). The CDR3 is 15 amino acids. The CDR3 region has the DNA TGTGCCAGCAGCTTTGCCAGCGGGGTGAACAATGAGCAGTTCTTC. As protein: CASSFASGVNNEQFF.

V and J are TRBV6-1 and TRBJ2-2; 10 bases line up with TRBD2. CDR3 size: 16 residues. The J segment lost 7 bases and the V segment lost 2 bases, leaving 7 bases of the junction unmatched. CDR1 is MNHNS, CDR2 SASEGT, per germline. CDR3 residues: CASSEYPGLASGELFF. DNA of the CDR3: TGTGCCAGCAGTGAATATCCGGGACTAGCGAGCGGGGAGCTGTTTTTT.

The chain employs TRBV4-2 and TRBJ1-5; D may be TRBD1 (6 bases). This CDR3 comprises 15 residues. The V gene's germline CDR1 is LGHNA and CDR2 YNFKEQ. V lost 0 bases and J lost 3, with 9 bases in between. The CDR3 region is CASSQDGQNNQPQHF. CDR3 DNA: TGTGCCAGCAGCCAAGACGGACAGAACAATCAGCCCCAGCATTTT.

The genes are TRBV12-3 or TRBV12-4 and TRBJ1-6; D may be TRBD1 (5 bases). The V end lost 5 bases, the J end lost 16 bases, and 12 bases lay between the germline ends. This CDR3 region has 11 residues. CDR3 bases: TGTGCCAGCAGTCCAAAGACAGTACTCCACTTT. Residues: CASSPKTVLHF.

V usage is TRBV7-2 and J usage is TRBJ1-2, with no clear D. Trimming took off 1 base at V and 7 bases at J, with 7 bases between the two ends. Looked up from germline, CDR1 is SGHTA and CDR2 is FQGNSA. The CDR3 consists of 12 residues. The CDR3 nucleotides read TGTGCCAGCAGCTTAGGCTCGAGTGGCTACACCTTC. Its translation is CASSLGSSGYTF. The complete variable domain, with remaining parts taken from reference TRBV7-2 and TRBJ1-2, reads GAGVSQSPSNKVTEKGKDVELRCDPISGHTALYWYRQSLGQGLEFLIYFQGNSAPDKSGLPSDRFSAERTGGSVSTLTIQRTQQEDSAVYLCASSLGSSGYTFGSGTRLTVV.

This rearrangement joins TRBV30 to TRBJ1-1, with D unclear. The germline V gene encodes CDR1 GTSNPN and CDR2 SVGIG (reference sequence). Trimming stripped 3 bases from V and 5 bases from J, with 10 bases between. The CDR3 sequence is 12 residues long. This CDR3 reads CAWSLVVTEAFF. Here the CDR3 DNA reads TGTGCCTGGAGCCTCGTCGTAACTGAAGCTTTCTTT.

V and J are TRBV27 and TRBJ1-5, with a tentative D call TRBD1 (6 bases). Germline V lookup: CDR1 MNHEY, CDR2 SMNVEV (reference sequence). CDR3 length equals 18 residues. With 5 bases removed from V and 2 bases from J, the gap between germline ends came to 22 bases. The CDR3 nucleotides read TGTGCCAGCAGTCGCTCGAGGGGGGGAGCAGAAGGCAATCAGCCCCAGCATTTT. Amino acids: CASSRSRGGAEGNQPQHF.

This clone was picked up many times. This chain links TRBV6-1 with TRBJ2-7; D might be TRBD2 (7 bases). V gave up 2 bases and J gave up 4 bases, with 9 bases separating them. CDR3 size: 13 residues. Germline V gene lookup returns CDR1 MNHNS and CDR2 SASEGT. CDR3 sequence (DNA): TGTGCCAGCAGTGAACGGGGGGCGTACGAGCAGTACTTC. This encodes CASSERGAYEQYF.

The J gene is TRBJ2-1, the V gene TRBV4-1; possibly TRBD2 for D (6 bases). Trimming left V 1 base short and J 5 bases short, with 9 bases between. The CDR3 contains 14 residues. The germline V gene has CDR1 MGHRA and CDR2 YSYEKL. CDR3 in DNA: TGCGCCAGCAGCCAAGTCTGGGGGGACAATGAGCAGTTCTTC. Its protein is CASSQVWGDNEQFF.

V gene TRBV7-8 combines with J gene TRBJ2-2; 8 nucleotides align to TRBD2. With V trimmed by 5 bases and J by 2 bases, 7 bases remained unmatched. Germline assignment: CDR1 SGHVS and CDR2 FQNEAQ. The CDR3 has 16 residues. DNA for the CDR3: TGTGCCAGCAGCATAACTAGCGGACGCAACACCGGGGAGCTGTTTTTT. The encoded protein is CASSITSGRNTGELFF.

V and J are TRBV4-3 and TRBJ1-1, with D hard to call. The CDR3 is 14 amino acids. The V and J ends lost 2 bases and 0 bases respectively, with 7 bases between them. Germline CDR1 and CDR2: LGHNA and YSLEER. CDR3 nucleotides: TGCGCCAGCAGCCAAAATACAGTGAACACTGAAGCTTTCTTT. Translated, it gives CASSQNTVNTEAFF.

The chain employs TRBV28 and TRBJ1-5; maybe TRBD1 (6 bases). Germline V gives CDR1 MDHEN, CDR2 SYDVKM. Between the trimmed V and J ends, which lost 5 bases and 0 bases, there was a span of 20 bases. CDR3 length: 18 amino acids. The CDR3 region has the DNA TGTGCCAGCAGTGGGGGGGGCGGGGTACCCTATAGCAATCAGCCCCAGCATTTT. It codes for CASSGGGGVPYSNQPQHF. Using reference TRBV28 and TRBJ1-5 for the parts outside the CDR3, the full variable domain is DVKVTQSSRYLVKRTGEKVFLECVQDMDHENMFWYRQDPGLGLRLIYFSYDVKMKEKGDIPEGYSVSREKKERFSLILESASTNQTSMYLCASSGGGGVPYSNQPQHFGDGTRLSIL.

The genes are TRBV3-1 (or the pseudogene TRBV3-2) and TRBJ2-3; 8 bases fit TRBD2. This CDR3 has 15 amino acids. V lost 1 base, J lost 4 bases, and 4 bases stayed unmatched. Germline CDR1 and CDR2: LGHDT and YNNKEL (reference sequence). Here the CDR3 reads CASSQVGGAADTQYF. For the CDR3, the DNA is TGTGCCAGCAGCCAAGTCGGGGGGGCCGCAGATACGCAGTATTTT.

The chain couples TRBV7-2 to TRBJ2-7; 10 bases are shared with TRBD2. Germline CDR1 and CDR2: SGHTA and FQGNSA. After removal of 6 bases from V and 5 bases from J, the junction contained 4 bases not matched to a gene. CDR3 length: 13 residues. The CDR3 bases are TGTGCCAGCAGTCCAAGCGGGGGGGACGAGCAGTACTTC. This translates into CASSPSGGDEQYF.

The V gene is TRBV11-2, the J gene TRBJ2-5; the D is unclear. The germline gives CDR1 SGHAT, CDR2 FQNNGV. CDR3 length equals 13 residues. The V end lost 1 base, the J end lost 2 bases, and 5 bases lay between the germline ends. The CDR3 protein is CASSLGPQETQYF. The CDR3 nucleotides read TGTGCCAGCAGCTTAGGTCCTCAAGAGACCCAGTACTTC.

This chain uses TRBV19 with TRBJ1-5; D uncertain. Trimming stripped 6 bases from V and 5 bases from J, with 20 bases between. The CDR3 totals 16 residues. Germline loops: CDR1 LNHDA, CDR2 SQIVND (reference sequence). The DNA of the CDR3 is TGTGCCAGTAGGCGAGAGGTGTGGGTATATGATCAGCCCCAGCATTTT. Its protein is CASRREVWVYDQPQHF.